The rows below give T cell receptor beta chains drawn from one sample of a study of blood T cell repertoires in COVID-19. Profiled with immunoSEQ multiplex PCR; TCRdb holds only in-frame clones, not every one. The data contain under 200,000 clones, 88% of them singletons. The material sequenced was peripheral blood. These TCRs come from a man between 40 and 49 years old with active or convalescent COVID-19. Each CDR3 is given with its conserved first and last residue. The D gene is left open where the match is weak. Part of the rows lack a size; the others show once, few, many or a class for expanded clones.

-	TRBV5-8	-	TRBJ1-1	TGTGCCAGCAGCTTAGGCAGGGTCAACACTGAAGCTTTCTTT	CASSLGRVNTEAFF
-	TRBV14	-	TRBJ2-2	TGTGCCAGCAGCCCCCAGACACCAGGGACCGGGGAGCTGTTTTTT	CASSPQTPGTGELFF
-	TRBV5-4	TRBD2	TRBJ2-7	TGTGCCAGCAGCGATAGCGGGAGCCCCTACGAGCAGTACTTC	CASSDSGSPYEQYF
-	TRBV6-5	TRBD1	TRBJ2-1	TGTGCCATCTACTCCCCGGGGGACAGGGCGTGGGAGCAGTTCTTC	CAIYSPGDRAWEQFF
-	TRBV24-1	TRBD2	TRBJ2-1	TGTGCCACCAGTGATTTGGCACTAGCGGGGGACCTATACAATGAGCAGTTCTTC	CATSDLALAGDLYNEQFF
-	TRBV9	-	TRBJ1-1	TGTGCCAGCAGCCCGAGTGGGTCTTTGGGGAGGAACACTGAAGCTTTCTTT	CASSPSGSLGRNTEAFF
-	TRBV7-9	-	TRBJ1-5	TGTGCCAGCAGCTCCCGGGACATTGAACAGCCCCAGCATTTT	CASSSRDIEQPQHF
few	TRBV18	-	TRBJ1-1	TGTGCCAGCTCACCATGGGGCCAGGAGAACACTGAAGCTTTCTTT	CASSPWGQENTEAFF
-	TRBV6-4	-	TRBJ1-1	TGTGCCAGCAGACAGGGAATGGACACTGAAGCTTTCTTT	CASRQGMDTEAFF
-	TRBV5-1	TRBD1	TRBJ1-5	TGCGCCAGCAGCCCGGACAGGGGAGATCAGCCCCAGCATTTT	CASSPDRGDQPQHF
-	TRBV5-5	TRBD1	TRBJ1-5	TGTGCCAGCAGCAAAAATCTAAGGACAGGGGGGTTGAGCAATCAGCCCCAGCATTTT	CASSKNLRTGGLSNQPQHF
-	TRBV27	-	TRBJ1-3	TGTGCCAGCTCCCTCGGGGGTGGAAACACCATATATTTT	CASSLGGGNTIYF
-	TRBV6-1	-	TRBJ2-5	TGTGCCAGCAGTGAGGGACATTCTCAAGAGACCCAGTACTTC	CASSEGHSQETQYF
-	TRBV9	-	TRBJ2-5	TGTGCCAGCAGCGTAGTCTCCGAGACCCAGTACTTC	CASSVVSETQYF
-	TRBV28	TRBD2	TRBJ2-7	TGTGCCAGCAGTTTAACCCGGCGGGGGGTCTACGAGCAGTACTTC	CASSLTRRGVYEQYF
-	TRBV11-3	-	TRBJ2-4	TGTGCCAGCAGCTTCGGGATAGCCAAAAACATTCAGTACTTC	CASSFGIAKNIQYF
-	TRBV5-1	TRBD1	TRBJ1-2	TGCGCCAGCAGCTTGACCGGGACAGGGGGCGATGGCTACACCTTC	CASSLTGTGGDGYTF
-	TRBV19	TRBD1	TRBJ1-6	TGTGCCAGTAGCCCTCCGGGACAGGTTAACTCACCCCTCCACTTT	CASSPPGQVNSPLHF
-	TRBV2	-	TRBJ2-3	TGTGCCAGCAGTGAGAGTCCAACGGGGGCAGATACGCAGTATTTT	CASSESPTGADTQYF
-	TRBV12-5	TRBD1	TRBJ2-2	TGTGCTAGTGGTTGGACAGGGGGCAAAGGGAACACCGGGGAGCTGTTTTTT	CASGWTGGKGNTGELFF
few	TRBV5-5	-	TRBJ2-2	TGTGCCAGCAGCTTGCTGGCCACATCCCCGAACACCGGGGAGCTGTTTTTT	CASSLLATSPNTGELFF
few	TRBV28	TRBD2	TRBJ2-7	TGTGCCACCACGGGGGGGTTTCTGTACGAGCAGTACTTC	CATTGGFLYEQYF
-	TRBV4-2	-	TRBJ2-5	TGTGCCAGCAGCCAAGGACAGGTAGAGACCCAGTACTTC	CASSQGQVETQYF
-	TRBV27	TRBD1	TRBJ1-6	TGTGCCAGCAGTTTATATCGGGGGACAGGGGCTTACTCACCCCTCCACTTT	CASSLYRGTGAYSPLHF
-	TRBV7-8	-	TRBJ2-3	TGTGCCAGCAGCTTAGAGGGGTACTCTACAGATACGCAGTATTTT	CASSLEGYSTDTQYF
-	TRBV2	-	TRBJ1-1	TGTGCCAGCCAATCCCACAGGGCCCCTAGGGCTGAAGCTTTCTTT	CASQSHRAPRAEAFF
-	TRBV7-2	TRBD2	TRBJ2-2	TGTGCCAGCAGCTTGCTAGCGGGAGTGGCCGGGGAGCTGTTTTTT	CASSLLAGVAGELFF
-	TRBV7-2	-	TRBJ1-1	TGTGCCAGCAGCTTAGTGGGGGGGGCCGAAACTGAAGCTTTCTTT	CASSLVGGAETEAFF
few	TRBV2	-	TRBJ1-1	TGTGCCAGCAGGGAAGTAGTGTCAGGGGTATTCTTT	CASREVVSGVFF
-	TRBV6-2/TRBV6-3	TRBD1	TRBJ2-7	TGTGCCAGCAGCCCAAGGACAGGGAGCTACGAGCAGTACTTC	CASSPRTGSYEQYF
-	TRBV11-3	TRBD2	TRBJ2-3	TGTGCCAGCAGGCCTTGGACGGATAGGGCGGGAGTGGGTAAGGGTACGCAGTATTTT	CASRPWTDRAGVGKGTQYF
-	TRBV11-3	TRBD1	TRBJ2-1	TGTGCCAGCAGCCAGGGGGATTCGAATGAGCAGTTCTTC	CASSQGDSNEQFF
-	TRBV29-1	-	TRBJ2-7	TGCAGCGTTGTAGTAACCCACTACGAGCAGTACTTC	CSVVVTHYEQYF
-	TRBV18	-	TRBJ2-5	TGTGCCAGCTCACCGGCCCAAGAGACCCAGTACTTC	CASSPAQETQYF
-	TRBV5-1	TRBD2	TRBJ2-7	TGCGCCAGCAGCCCCGGACTAGCGGCAACCTACGAGCAGTACTTC	CASSPGLAATYEQYF
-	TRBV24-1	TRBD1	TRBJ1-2	TGTGCCACCAGTGACATCGGACAGGGGAACTATGGCTACACCTTC	CATSDIGQGNYGYTF
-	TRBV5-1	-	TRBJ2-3	TGCGCCAGCAGCTTGGTTGCTAGCGGCACAGATACGCAGTATTTT	CASSLVASGTDTQYF
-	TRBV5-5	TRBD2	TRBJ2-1	TGTGCCAGCAGCCCCTCGACTAGCGGGAGATCATTCAATGAGCAGTTCTTC	CASSPSTSGRSFNEQFF
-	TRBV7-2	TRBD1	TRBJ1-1	TGTGCCAGCAGTCCCCGACAGGGAGGTTCGGGGACTGAAGCTTTCTTT	CASSPRQGGSGTEAFF
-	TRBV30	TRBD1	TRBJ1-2	TGTGCCTGGAGCGAGGGACAGGATAACTATGGCTACACCTTC	CAWSEGQDNYGYTF
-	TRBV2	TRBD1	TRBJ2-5	TGTGCCAGCAGTGAAGCTCGGACCGGGACAGGAGAAGAGACCCAGTACTTC	CASSEARTGTGEETQYF
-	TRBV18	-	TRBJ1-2	TGTGCCAGCTCACCATCTCTAGAAGGCTATGGCTACACCTTC	CASSPSLEGYGYTF
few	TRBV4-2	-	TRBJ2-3	TGTGCCAGCAGCCAAGAAGGCGGGCCTAGCACAGATACGCAGTATTTT	CASSQEGGPSTDTQYF